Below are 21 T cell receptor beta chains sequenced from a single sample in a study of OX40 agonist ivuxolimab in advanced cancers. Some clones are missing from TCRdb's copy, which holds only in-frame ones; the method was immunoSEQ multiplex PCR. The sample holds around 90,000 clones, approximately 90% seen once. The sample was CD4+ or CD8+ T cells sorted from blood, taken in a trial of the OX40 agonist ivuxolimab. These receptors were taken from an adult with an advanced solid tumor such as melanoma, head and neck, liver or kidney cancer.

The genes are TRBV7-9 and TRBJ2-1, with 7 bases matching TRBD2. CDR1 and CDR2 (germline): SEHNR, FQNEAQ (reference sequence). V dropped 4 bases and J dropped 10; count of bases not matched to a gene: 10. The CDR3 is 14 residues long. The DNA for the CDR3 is TGTGCCAGCAGCTCCCGACTAGCTGCAGGCGAGCAGTTCTTC. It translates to CASSSRLAAGEQFF. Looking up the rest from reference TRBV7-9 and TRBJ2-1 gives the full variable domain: DTGVSQNPRHKITKRGQNVTFRCDPISEHNRLYWYRQTLGQGPEFLTYFQNEAQLEKSRLLSDRFSAERPKGSFSTLEIQRTEQGDSAMYLCASSSRLAAGEQFFGPGTRLTVL.

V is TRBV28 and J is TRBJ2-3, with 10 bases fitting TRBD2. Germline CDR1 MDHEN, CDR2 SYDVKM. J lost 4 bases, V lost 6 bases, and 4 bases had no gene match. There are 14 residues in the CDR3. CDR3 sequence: CASSSGLAPDTQYF. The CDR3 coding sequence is TGTGCCAGCAGCTCGGGACTAGCGCCAGATACGCAGTATTTT.

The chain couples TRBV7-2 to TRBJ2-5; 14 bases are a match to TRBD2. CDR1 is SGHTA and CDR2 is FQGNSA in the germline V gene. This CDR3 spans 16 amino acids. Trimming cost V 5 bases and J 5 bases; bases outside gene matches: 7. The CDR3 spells CASSHGTSGSRETQYF. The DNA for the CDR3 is TGTGCCAGCAGCCATGGGACTAGCGGGAGTCGTGAGACCCAGTACTTC. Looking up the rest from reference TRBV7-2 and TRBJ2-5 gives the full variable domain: GAGVSQSPSNKVTEKGKDVELRCDPISGHTALYWYRQSLGQGLEFLIYFQGNSAPDKSGLPSDRFSAERTGGSVSTLTIQRTQQEDSAVYLCASSHGTSGSRETQYFGPGTRLLVL.

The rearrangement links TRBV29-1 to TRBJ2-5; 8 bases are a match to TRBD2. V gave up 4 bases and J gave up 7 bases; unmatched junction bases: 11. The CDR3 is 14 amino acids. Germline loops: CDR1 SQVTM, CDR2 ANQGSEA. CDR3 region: CSVVSGIGIGTQYF. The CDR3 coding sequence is TGCAGCGTTGTTAGCGGGATCGGGATAGGGACCCAGTACTTC.

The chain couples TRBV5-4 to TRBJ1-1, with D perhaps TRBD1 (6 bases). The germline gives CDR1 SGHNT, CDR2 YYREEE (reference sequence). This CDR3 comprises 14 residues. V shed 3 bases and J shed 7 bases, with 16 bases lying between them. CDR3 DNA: TGTGCCAGCAGCTGGGGGGGCAGCGTAATTGAAGCTTTCTTT. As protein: CASSWGGSVIEAFF.

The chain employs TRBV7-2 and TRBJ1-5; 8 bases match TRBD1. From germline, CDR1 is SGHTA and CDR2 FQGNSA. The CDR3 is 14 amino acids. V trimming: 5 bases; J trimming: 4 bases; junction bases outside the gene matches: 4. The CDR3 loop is CASSTGQANQPQHF. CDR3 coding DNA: TGTGCCAGCAGCACGGGACAGGCGAATCAGCCCCAGCATTTT. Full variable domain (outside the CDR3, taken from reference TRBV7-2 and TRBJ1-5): GAGVSQSPSNKVTEKGKDVELRCDPISGHTALYWYRQSLGQGLEFLIYFQGNSAPDKSGLPSDRFSAERTGGSVSTLTIQRTQQEDSAVYLCASSTGQANQPQHFGDGTRLSIL.

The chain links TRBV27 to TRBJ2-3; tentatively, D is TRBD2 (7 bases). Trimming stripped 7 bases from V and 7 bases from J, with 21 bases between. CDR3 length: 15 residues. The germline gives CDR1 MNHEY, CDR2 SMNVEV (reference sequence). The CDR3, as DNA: TGTGCCAGCAACGGACTAGGCCAAAGGGGGAATACGCAGTATTTT. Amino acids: CASNGLGQRGNTQYF.

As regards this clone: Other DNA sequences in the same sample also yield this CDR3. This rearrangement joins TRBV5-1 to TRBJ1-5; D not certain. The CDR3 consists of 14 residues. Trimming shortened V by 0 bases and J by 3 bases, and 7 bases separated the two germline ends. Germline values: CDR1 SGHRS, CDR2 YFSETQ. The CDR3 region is CASSLGQSNQPQHF. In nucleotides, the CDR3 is TGCGCCAGCAGCTTGGGCCAGTCCAATCAGCCCCAGCATTTT. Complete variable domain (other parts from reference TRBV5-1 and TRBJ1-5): KAGVTQTPRYLIKTRGQQVTLSCSPISGHRSVSWYQQTPGQGLQFLFEYFSETQRNKGNFPGRFSGRQFSNSRSEMNVSTLELGDSALYLCASSLGQSNQPQHFGDGTRLSIL.

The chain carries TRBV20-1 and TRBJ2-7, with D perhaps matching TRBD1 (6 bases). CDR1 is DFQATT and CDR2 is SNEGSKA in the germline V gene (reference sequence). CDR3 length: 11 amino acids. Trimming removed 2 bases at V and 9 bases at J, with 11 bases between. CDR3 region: CSARYRDTQYF. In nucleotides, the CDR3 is TGCAGTGCTAGATACCGGGACACGCAGTACTTC.

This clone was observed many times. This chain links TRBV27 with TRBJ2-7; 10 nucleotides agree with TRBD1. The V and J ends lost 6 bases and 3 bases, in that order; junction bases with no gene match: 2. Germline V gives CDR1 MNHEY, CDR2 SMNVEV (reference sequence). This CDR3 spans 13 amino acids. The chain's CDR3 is CASRWTGGYEQYF. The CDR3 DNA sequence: TGTGCCAGCAGATGGACAGGGGGCTACGAGCAGTACTTC.

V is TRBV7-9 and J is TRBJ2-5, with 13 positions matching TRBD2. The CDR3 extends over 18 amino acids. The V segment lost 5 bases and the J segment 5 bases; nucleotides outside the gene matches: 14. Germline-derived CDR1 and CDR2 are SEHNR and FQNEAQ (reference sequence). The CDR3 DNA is TGTGCCAGCAGCACCACTAGCGGGAGGGTAATTTTGCAGGAGACCCAGTACTTC. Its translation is CASSTTSGRVILQETQYF.

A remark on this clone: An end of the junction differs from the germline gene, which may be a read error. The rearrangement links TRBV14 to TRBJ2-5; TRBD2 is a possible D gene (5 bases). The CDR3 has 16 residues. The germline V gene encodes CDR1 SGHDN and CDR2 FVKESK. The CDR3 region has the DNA TGTGCCGGCAGCCAAGAGAGGTTCCCCGGGGATGGGACCCAGTACTTC. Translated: CAGSQERFPGDGTQYF. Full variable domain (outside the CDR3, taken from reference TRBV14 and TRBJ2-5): EAGVTQFPSHSVIEKGQTVTLRCDPISGHDNLYWYRRVMGKEIKFLLHFVKESKQDESGMPNNRFLAERTGGTYSTLKVQPAELEDSGVYFCAGSQERFPGDGTQYFGPGTRLLVL.

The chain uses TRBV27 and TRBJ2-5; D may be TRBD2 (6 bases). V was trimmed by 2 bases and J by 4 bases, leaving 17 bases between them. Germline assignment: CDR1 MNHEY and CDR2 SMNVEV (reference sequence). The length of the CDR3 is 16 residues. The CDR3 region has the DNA TGTGCCAGCAGTTTACGGAGAGCGGGCCGGGGAGAGACCCAGTACTTC. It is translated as CASSLRRAGRGETQYF.

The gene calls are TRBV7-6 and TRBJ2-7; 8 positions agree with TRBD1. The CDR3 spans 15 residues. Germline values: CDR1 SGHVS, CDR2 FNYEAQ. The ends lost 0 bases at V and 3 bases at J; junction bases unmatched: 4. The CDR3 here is CASSLAFGTGYEQYF. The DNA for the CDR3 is TGTGCCAGCAGCTTAGCCTTTGGGACAGGCTACGAGCAGTACTTC.

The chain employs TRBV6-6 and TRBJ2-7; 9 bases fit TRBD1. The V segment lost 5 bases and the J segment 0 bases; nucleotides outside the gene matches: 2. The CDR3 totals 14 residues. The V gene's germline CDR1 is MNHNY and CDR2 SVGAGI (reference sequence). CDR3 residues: CASSGTGFSYEQYF. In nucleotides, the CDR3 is TGTGCCAGCAGTGGGACAGGGTTCTCCTACGAGCAGTACTTC.

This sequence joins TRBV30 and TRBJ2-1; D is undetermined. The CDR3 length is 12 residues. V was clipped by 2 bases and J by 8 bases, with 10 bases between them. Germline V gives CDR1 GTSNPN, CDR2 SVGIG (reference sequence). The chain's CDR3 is CAWSPPSDEQFF. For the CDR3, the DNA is TGTGCCTGGAGTCCTCCTAGTGATGAGCAGTTCTTC.

CDR3 in DNA: TGTGCCAGCAGCTTCAGAAATAGCAATCAGCCCCAGCATTTT. This translates into CASSFRNSNQPQHF. The chain carries TRBV5-6 and TRBJ1-5; D remains unclear. V was pared by 2 bases and J by 0 bases, with 6 bases between. Per germline, CDR1 SGHDT and CDR2 YYEEEE. This CDR3 has 14 amino acids. The full variable domain, with the rest looked up from reference TRBV5-6 and TRBJ1-5, is DAGVTQSPTHLIKTRGQQVTLRCSPKSGHDTVSWYQQALGQGPQFIFQYYEEEERQRGNFPDRFSGHQFPNYSSELNVNALLLGDSALYLCASSFRNSNQPQHFGDGTRLSIL.

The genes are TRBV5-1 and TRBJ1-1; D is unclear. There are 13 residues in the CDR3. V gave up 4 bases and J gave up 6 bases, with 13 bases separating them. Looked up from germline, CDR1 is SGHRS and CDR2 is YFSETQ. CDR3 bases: TGCGCCAGCAGCCCGAACACGGGTCCTGAAGCTTTCTTT. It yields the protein CASSPNTGPEAFF.

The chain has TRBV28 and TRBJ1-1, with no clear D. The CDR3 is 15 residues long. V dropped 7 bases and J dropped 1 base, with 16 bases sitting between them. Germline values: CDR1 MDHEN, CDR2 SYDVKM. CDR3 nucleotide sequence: TGTGCCAGCATAACAGAAAGGGCCGCGAACACTGAAGCTTTCTTT. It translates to CASITERAANTEAFF.

The CDR3 DNA sequence: TGTGCCAGCAGACGCTCCCGGGGGGCGCGGAACACTGAAGCTTTCTTT. It specifies CASRRSRGARNTEAFF. The chain is built from TRBV27 and TRBJ1-1, with D possibly TRBD1 on 6 matching bases. CDR1 and CDR2 (germline): MNHEY, SMNVEV (reference sequence). CDR3 length: 16 amino acids. The V and J ends lost 6 bases and 1 base respectively, with 18 bases between them.

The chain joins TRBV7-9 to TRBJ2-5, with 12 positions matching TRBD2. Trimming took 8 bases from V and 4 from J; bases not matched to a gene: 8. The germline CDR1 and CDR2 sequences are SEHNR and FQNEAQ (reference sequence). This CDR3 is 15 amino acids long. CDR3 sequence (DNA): TGTGCCAGCCTGAAAGCTAGCGGGAGGGGAGAGACCCAGTACTTC. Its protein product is CASLKASGRGETQYF.